This T cell receptor (beta chain) came from a study of T cell responses to AZD1222 COVID-19 vaccine. The CDR3 extends over 14 amino acids. The germline V and J ends were trimmed by 0 bases and 8 bases, with 13 bases remaining between them. Per germline, CDR1 GTSNPN and CDR2 SVGIG (reference sequence). Libraries were prepared by immunoSEQ multiplex PCR; TCRdb keeps only in-frame clonotypes and omits some of them. The sample holds fewer than 110,000 clones, around 91% seen once. This TCR came from an adult in good health. The specimen comprised peripheral blood, sampled on day 0 of AZD1222 vaccination. The genes are TRBV30 and TRBJ1-4; no firm D call. The CDR3 DNA sequence: TGTGCCTGGAGTGTAAATAGCGGATACGAAAAACTGTTTTTT. Protein: CAWSVNSGYEKLFF.